The source of this T cell receptor beta chain is a study of cytomegalovirus exposure and HLA in healthy donors. Study conclusions and caveats: Several top significant clusters appeared, in a later analysis, to be linked to common viral pathogens. It was reported in a later analysis that an Asian-associated ancestry cluster showed fewer N-insertions than the approximately 670-donor mean. In all likelihood, a cluster of highly shared sequence variants was a sequencing artifact.

With 60 Vbeta and 13 Jbeta primers, the PCR was carried out. The data were produced by immunoSEQ multiplex PCR, yet TCRdb's version contains in-frame clones alone and is incomplete. This table holds 100,000 to 150,000 clones, around 73% found once. The CDR3 runs 13 residues. Trimming took 0 bases from V and 6 from J, leaving 10 bases between them. CDR1 SGHRS and CDR2 YFSETQ come from the germline V gene. Remarks on this clone: What it binds is not known.

The TCR comes from a female donor in good health and CMV-seronegative. V usage is TRBV5-1 and J usage is TRBJ2-7, with D possibly TRBD1 on 6 matching bases. Sequenced sample: PBMCs. The CDR3 spells CASSLEVTGEQYF. The DNA of the CDR3 is TGCGCCAGCAGCTTGGAAGTGACAGGCGAGCAGTACTTC.